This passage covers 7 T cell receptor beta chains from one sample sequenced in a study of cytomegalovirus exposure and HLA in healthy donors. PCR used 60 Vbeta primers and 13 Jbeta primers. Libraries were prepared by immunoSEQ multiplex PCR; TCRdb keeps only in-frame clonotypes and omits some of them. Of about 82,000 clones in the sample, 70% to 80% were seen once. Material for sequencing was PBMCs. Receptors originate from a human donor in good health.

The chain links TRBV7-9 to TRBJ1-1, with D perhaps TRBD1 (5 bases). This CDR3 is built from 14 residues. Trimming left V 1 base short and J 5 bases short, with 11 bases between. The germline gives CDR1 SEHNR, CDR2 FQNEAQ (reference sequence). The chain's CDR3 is CASSLGQGRTEAFF. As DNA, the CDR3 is TGTGCCAGCAGCTTAGGGCAGGGTAGGACTGAAGCTTTCTTT. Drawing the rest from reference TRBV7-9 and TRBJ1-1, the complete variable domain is DTGVSQNPRHKITKRGQNVTFRCDPISEHNRLYWYRQTLGQGPEFLTYFQNEAQLEKSRLLSDRFSAERPKGSFSTLEIQRTEQGDSAMYLCASSLGQGRTEAFFGQGTRLTVV.

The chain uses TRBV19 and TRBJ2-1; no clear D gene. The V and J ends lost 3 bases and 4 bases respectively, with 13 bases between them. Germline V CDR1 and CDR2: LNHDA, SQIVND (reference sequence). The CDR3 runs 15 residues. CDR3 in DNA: TGTGCCAGTAGTATCTCGAATACAAAATACAATGAGCAGTTCTTC. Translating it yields CASSISNTKYNEQFF.

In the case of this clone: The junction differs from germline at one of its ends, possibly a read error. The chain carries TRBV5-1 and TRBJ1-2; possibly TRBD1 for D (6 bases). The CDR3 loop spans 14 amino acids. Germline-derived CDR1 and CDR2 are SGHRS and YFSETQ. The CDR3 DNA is TGCGCCAGCAGCTTGGGAGTCGGGGGGCATGGCTACCCCTTC. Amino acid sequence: CASSLGVGGHGYPF.

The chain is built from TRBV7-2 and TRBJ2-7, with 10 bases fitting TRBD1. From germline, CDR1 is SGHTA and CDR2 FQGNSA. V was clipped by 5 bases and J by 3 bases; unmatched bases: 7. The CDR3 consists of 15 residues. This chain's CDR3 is CASSRSTGGDYEQYF. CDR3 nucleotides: TGTGCCAGCAGCCGCTCGACAGGGGGCGACTACGAGCAGTACTTC.

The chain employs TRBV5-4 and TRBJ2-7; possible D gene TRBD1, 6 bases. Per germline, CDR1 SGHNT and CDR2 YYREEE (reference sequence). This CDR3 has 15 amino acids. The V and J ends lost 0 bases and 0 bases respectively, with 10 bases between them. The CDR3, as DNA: TGTGCCAGCAGCTTGGCAGGGGAGCTCTCCTACGAGCAGTACTTC. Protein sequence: CASSLAGELSYEQYF.

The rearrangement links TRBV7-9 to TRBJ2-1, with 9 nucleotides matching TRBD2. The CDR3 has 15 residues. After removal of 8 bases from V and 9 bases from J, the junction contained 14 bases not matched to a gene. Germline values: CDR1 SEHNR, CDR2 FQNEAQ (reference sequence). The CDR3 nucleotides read TGTGCCAGCCGGGCAGGAGGCGGGGGGGGCGGTGAGCAGTTCTTC. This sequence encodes CASRAGGGGGGEQFF.

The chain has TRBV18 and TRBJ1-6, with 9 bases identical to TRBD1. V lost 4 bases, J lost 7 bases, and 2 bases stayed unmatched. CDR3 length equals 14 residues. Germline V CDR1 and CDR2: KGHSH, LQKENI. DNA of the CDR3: TGTGCCAGCTCACGACAGGGGGACAATTCACCCCTCCACTTT. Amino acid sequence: CASSRQGDNSPLHF.